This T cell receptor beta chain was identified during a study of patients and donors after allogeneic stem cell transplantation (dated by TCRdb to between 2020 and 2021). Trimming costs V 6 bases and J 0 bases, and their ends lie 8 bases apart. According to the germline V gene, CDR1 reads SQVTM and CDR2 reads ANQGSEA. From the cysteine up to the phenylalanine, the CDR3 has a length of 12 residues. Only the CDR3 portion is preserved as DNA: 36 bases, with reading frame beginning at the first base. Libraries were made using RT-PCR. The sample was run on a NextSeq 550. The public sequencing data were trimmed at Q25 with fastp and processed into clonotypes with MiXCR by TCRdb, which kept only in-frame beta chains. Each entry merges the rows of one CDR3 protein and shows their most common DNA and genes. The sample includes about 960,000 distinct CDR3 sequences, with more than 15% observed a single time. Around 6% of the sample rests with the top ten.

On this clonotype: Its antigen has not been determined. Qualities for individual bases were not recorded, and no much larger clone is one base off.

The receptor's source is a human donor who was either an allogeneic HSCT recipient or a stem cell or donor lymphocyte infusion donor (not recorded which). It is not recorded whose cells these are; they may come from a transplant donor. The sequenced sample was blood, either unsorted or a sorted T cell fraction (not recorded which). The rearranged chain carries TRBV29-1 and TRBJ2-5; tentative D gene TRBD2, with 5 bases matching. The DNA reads TGCAGCGTGGGCGGGTACCAAGAGACCCAGTACTTC. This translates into CSVGGYQETQYF.